This T cell receptor (beta chain) is drawn from a study of CD8 T cells in ankylosing spondylitis. Study-level results: Both synovial fluid and blood in reactive arthritis had previously been reported to carry some motif variants. Clones linked with disease were CD8+ and fairly uncommon in the peripheral blood. Blood of patients with ankylosing spondylitis appeared to be characterized by a TCR beta motif of fewer than 10 highly homologous variants.

The CDR3 loop spans 12 amino acids. Trimming cost V 7 bases and J 2 bases; bases outside gene matches: 4. Germline V gene lookup returns CDR1 SQVTM and CDR2 ANQGSEA. Generation of TCR beta libraries employed quantitative 5'-RACE incorporating molecular barcodes. TCRdb reprocessed the 5' RACE reads with MiXCR, giving one entry per CDR3 protein. The data hold roughly 700,000 distinct CDR3 sequences, with under 20% observed a single time. In its sample, this clonotype was seen many times. Its antigen is unknown. This TCR came from a male donor with ankylosing spondylitis. J is TRBJ2-5 and V is TRBV29-1; 7 bases fit TRBD1. The sequencing input was blood, either unsorted or a sorted T cell fraction (not recorded which). CDR3 residues: CSGYRGQETQYF. The CDR3 nucleotides read TGCAGCGGTTACAGGGGTCAAGAGACCCAGTACTTC.